This TCR beta chain was identified during a study of vaccination effects on CD4 cells after COVID-19. Culture lasted around eleven days before CD4+ T cell isolation. Recipients of the vaccine had no prior SARS-CoV-2 infection and negative nucleocapsid antibodies. A half-volume exchange with IL-2 medium occurred on days 3 and 7. The table came from immunoSEQ multiplex PCR; TCRdb's copy has only in-frame clones and leaves some out. The sample yields about 76,000 clones, more than 70% seen once. A remark on this clone: Its target is unknown.

Germline V lookup: CDR1 SGHDT, CDR2 YYEEEE. The V and J ends lost 2 bases and 4 bases respectively, with 7 bases between them. The CDR3 sequence is 13 residues long. The V call is TRBV5-6, the J call TRBJ2-1; a possible D gene is TRBD1 (5 bases). The TCR was taken from a human donor who received a COVID-19 vaccine. The sample in question was CD4+ T cells from PBMCs cultured without peptide, obtained before COVID-19 vaccination. The CDR3 sequence is CASSFQGYNEQFF. In DNA, the CDR3 is TGTGCCAGCAGCTTTCAGGGATACAATGAGCAGTTCTTC.